A single sample gave rise to the 18 T cell receptor beta chains below, sequenced in a study of blood T cells in healthy people across ages. A J-beta primer mix and a sample-barcoded 5' primer were used in a second PCR of roughly 6 to 11 cycles. Using its own MiXCR run on the 5' RACE reads, TCRdb lists one record per CDR3 protein. The sample lists 1.5 million to 2 million distinct CDR3 sequences; approximately 32% were seen once. Sequencing was performed on blood. All receptors come from a woman aged 25 to 45 in good health.

The chain links TRBV6-5 to TRBJ1-2, with TRBD1 as a possible D gene (6 bases). The CDR3 consists of 11 residues. Trimming took 9 bases from V and 7 from J, leaving 12 bases between them. Germline-derived CDR1 and CDR2 are MNHEY and SVGAGI. The CDR3 sequence: CASRGGPGYTF. The CDR3, as DNA: TGTGCCAGTCGGGGGGGGCCTGGCTACACCTTC.

This clonotype has only a few counts. The chain couples TRBV20-1 to TRBJ1-5; 11 bases match TRBD1. The V gene's germline CDR1 is DFQATT and CDR2 SNEGSKA (reference sequence). This CDR3 is built from 18 residues. This chain's CDR3 is CNAILQGTGGFYNQPQHF. The CDR3 DNA follows: TGCAATGCCATCTTACAAGGGACAGGGGGTTTCTACAATCAGCCCCAGCATTTT.

This chain joins TRBV20-1 and TRBJ1-2; D call uncertain. V lost 5 bases and J 0 bases, leaving 13 bases between the germline ends. The CDR3 has 14 residues. The germline V gene has CDR1 DFQATT and CDR2 SNEGSKA (reference sequence). CDR3 region: CSAVRGWSNYGYTF. The CDR3 nucleotides read TGCAGTGCTGTCCGCGGGTGGTCTAACTATGGCTACACCTTC.

This chain links TRBV30 with TRBJ1-6; D gene ambiguous. CDR3 length equals 14 residues. V lost 7 bases and J 5 bases, leaving 15 bases between the germline ends. CDR1 and CDR2 from the germline V gene are GTSNPN and SVGIG (reference sequence). The CDR3 sequence is CASTRGGNNSPLHF. The CDR3 DNA reads as TGTGCCTCCACCCGAGGCGGAAATAATTCACCCCTCCACTTT.

Remarks on this clonotype: A much larger clone sits a single nucleotide away, making a read error possible. The chain couples TRBV4-2 to TRBJ2-7; the D gene is possibly TRBD2 (5 bases). The V and J ends lost 0 bases and 4 bases respectively, with 16 bases between them. CDR1 is LGHNA, CDR2 YNFKEQ, per germline. The CDR3 covers 16 residues. The CDR3 DNA reads TGTGCCAGCAGCCAAGAGTCGGTAGCGACTTCTTACGAGCAGTACTTC. As protein: CASSQESVATSYEQYF.

This chain connects TRBV7-2 to TRBJ2-5, with 10 bases aligning to TRBD1. The CDR3 spans 14 residues. V was clipped by 5 bases and J by 11 bases; unmatched bases: 11. Germline V gene lookup returns CDR1 SGHTA and CDR2 FQGNSA. The CDR3 spells CASSQGQGIREQYF. The CDR3 DNA is TGTGCCAGCAGCCAGGGACAGGGGATACGGGAGCAGTACTTC. The full variable domain, completed using reference TRBV7-2 and TRBJ2-5, is GAGVSQSPSNKVTEKGKDVELRCDPISGHTALYWYRQSLGQGLEFLIYFQGNSAPDKSGLPSDRFSAERTGGSVSTLTIQRTQQEDSAVYLCASSQGQGIREQYFGPGTRLLVL.

This clonotype was observed a few times. This chain uses TRBV5-1 with TRBJ2-3, with TRBD2 identical over 8 bases. This CDR3 is 16 amino acids long. With V trimmed by 3 bases and J by 3 bases, 9 bases remained unmatched. The germline V gene encodes CDR1 SGHRS and CDR2 YFSETQ. The CDR3 loop reads CASSWGGSGITDTQYF. CDR3 sequence (DNA): TGCGCCAGCAGCTGGGGAGGTAGCGGGATAACAGATACGCAGTATTTT. Full variable domain (remainder filled in from reference TRBV5-1 and TRBJ2-3): KAGVTQTPRYLIKTRGQQVTLSCSPISGHRSVSWYQQTPGQGLQFLFEYFSETQRNKGNFPGRFSGRQFSNSRSEMNVSTLELGDSALYLCASSWGGSGITDTQYFGPGTRLTVL.

The chain links TRBV4-1 to TRBJ2-7; no definite D call. The V end was cut by 0 bases, the J end by 5 bases, with 8 bases between. The CDR3 spans 13 residues. Germline-derived CDR1 and CDR2 are MGHRA and YSYEKL. The CDR3 is CASSQDTGDEQYF. The CDR3 coding sequence is TGCGCCAGCAGCCAAGATACCGGCGACGAGCAGTACTTC.

The chain employs TRBV7-2 and TRBJ2-7; a weak D match, TRBD2 (7 bases). Trimming stripped 4 bases from V and 2 bases from J, with 12 bases between. Germline assignment: CDR1 SGHTA and CDR2 FQGNSA. The CDR3 contains 14 residues. Here the CDR3 DNA reads TGTGCCAGCAGCTCAGGGGACTACCCCTACGAGCAGTACTTC. This encodes CASSSGDYPYEQYF.

This clonotype came up many times. The chain is built from TRBV7-2 and TRBJ2-7, with D perhaps matching TRBD1 (6 bases). The germline CDR1 and CDR2 sequences are SGHTA and FQGNSA. V lost 3 bases, J lost 2 bases, and 17 bases lay in between. The CDR3 has 16 residues. The CDR3 loop reads CASSLIGRGSTYEQYF. Written as DNA, the CDR3 is TGTGCCAGCAGCTTGATCGGTAGGGGGAGTACCTACGAGCAGTACTTC.

This clonotype was picked up many times. CDR3 bases: TGTGCCATCAGTGAGCCCGGTGGCGAGCAGTACTTC. Its translation: CAISEPGGEQYF. The chain links TRBV10-3 to TRBJ2-7; D not resolved. Trimming took 2 bases from V and 6 from J, leaving 8 bases between them. In germline, CDR1 is ENHRY, CDR2 SYGVKD. The CDR3 loop spans 12 amino acids.

This clonotype occurred a few times. The chain combines TRBV30 with TRBJ2-1; a possible D gene is TRBD2 (6 bases). Trimming shortened V by 4 bases and J by 4 bases, and 20 bases separated the two germline ends. This CDR3 spans 16 amino acids. Germline V gene data show CDR1 as GTSNPN and CDR2 as SVGIG (reference sequence). The CDR3 nucleotides read TGTGCCTGGAACCGCGCAGGAGGGCCTTCTTACAATGAGCAGTTCTTC. Its translation: CAWNRAGGPSYNEQFF.

The chain couples TRBV5-1 to TRBJ2-5, with D unclear. The CDR3 sequence is 14 residues long. Looked up from germline, CDR1 is SGHRS and CDR2 is YFSETQ. Trimming stripped 4 bases from V and 0 bases from J, with 10 bases between. CDR3 protein: CASSTDGHQETQYF. The CDR3 region has the DNA TGCGCCAGCAGCACGGACGGGCACCAAGAGACCCAGTACTTC.

This clonotype was seen only a few times. This chain joins TRBV12-3 or TRBV12-4 and TRBJ1-2; D not certain. The ends were cut back, 4 bases at V and 3 bases at J, with 12 bases in the middle. The CDR3 is made up of 14 amino acids. The CDR3 protein is CASSYDPDDYGYTF. CDR3 sequence (DNA): TGTGCCAGCAGTTATGACCCTGACGACTATGGCTACACCTTC.

The chain joins TRBV20-1 to TRBJ2-3; 7 nucleotides match TRBD2. V lost 3 bases and J lost 0; bases outside the gene matches: 3. The CDR3 length is 14 residues. From germline, CDR1 is DFQATT and CDR2 SNEGSKA (reference sequence). The CDR3 coding sequence is TGCAGTGCTAGGTGGGGGGGAAGCACAGATACGCAGTATTTT. Protein: CSARWGGSTDTQYF.

As concerns this clonotype: A junction boundary mismatches the germline segment, possibly from a read error. The rearrangement links TRBV20-1 to TRBJ2-7, with a possible D match to TRBD2 (5 bases). CDR3 length: 14 residues. The germline V gene encodes CDR1 DFQATT and CDR2 SNEGSKA (reference sequence). CDR3 in DNA: TGCAGTACTAGAGATCGGTACGTCTCCTACGAGCAGTACTTC. Translating gives CSTRDRYVSYEQYF.

The chain employs TRBV4-1 and TRBJ2-7, with TRBD1 as a possible D gene (6 bases). This CDR3 has 13 amino acids. V dropped 3 bases and J dropped 6 bases, with 12 bases sitting between them. The germline V gene encodes CDR1 MGHRA and CDR2 YSYEKL. The CDR3 spells CASSHETGFEQYF. CDR3 sequence (DNA): TGCGCCAGCAGCCACGAGACAGGCTTCGAGCAGTACTTC.

CDR3 sequence (DNA): TGTGCCAGCAGCCAGCCGAAGCGGGGGGGCACAGATACGCAGTATTTT. Translated, it gives CASSQPKRGGTDTQYF. The chain has TRBV3-1 and TRBJ2-3; TRBD2 aligns across 9 bases. CDR1 and CDR2 (germline): LGHDT, YNNKEL (reference sequence). With V trimmed by 3 bases and J by 1 base, 5 bases remained unmatched. The CDR3 extends over 16 amino acids.